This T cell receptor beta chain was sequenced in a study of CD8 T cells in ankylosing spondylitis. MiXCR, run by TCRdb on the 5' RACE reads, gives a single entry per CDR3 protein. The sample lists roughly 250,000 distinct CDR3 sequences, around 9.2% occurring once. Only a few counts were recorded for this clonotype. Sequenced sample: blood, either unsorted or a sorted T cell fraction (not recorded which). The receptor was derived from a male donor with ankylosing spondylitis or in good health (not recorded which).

The CDR3 region is CASTQGETQYF. The CDR3 DNA follows: TGTGCCAGCACCCAGGGGGAGACCCAGTACTTC. The J gene is TRBJ2-5, the V gene TRBV6-2 or TRBV6-3; possibly TRBD1 for D (6 bases). CDR1 and CDR2 from the germline V gene are MNHEY and SVGEGT. This CDR3 spans 11 amino acids. The V gene lost 7 bases and the J gene lost 5 bases, with 8 bases spanning the gap.